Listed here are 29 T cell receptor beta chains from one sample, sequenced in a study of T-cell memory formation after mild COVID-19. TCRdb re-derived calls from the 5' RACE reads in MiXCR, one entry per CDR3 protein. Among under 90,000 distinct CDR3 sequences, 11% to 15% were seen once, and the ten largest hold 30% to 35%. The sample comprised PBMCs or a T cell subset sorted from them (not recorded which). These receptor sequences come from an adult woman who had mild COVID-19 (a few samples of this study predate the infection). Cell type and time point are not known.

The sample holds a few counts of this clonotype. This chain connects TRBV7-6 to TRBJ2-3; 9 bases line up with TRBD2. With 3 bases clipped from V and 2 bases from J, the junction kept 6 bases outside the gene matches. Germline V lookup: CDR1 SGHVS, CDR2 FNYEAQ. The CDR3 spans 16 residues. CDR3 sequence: CASSFASGVITDTQYF. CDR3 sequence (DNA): TGTGCCAGCAGCTTCGCTAGCGGGGTGATCACAGATACGCAGTATTTT.

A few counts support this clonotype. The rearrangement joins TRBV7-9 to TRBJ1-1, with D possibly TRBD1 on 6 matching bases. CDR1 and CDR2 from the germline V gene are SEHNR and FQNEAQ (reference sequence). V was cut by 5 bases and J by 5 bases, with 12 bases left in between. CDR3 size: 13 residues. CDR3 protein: CASSRRGRTEAFF. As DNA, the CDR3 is TGTGCCAGCAGCCGCAGGGGACGGACTGAAGCTTTCTTT.

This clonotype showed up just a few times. The CDR3 coding sequence is TGCGCCAGCAGCCAAGATCTACTCGGGACGGAACAAGAGACCCAGTACTTC. Its translation: CASSQDLLGTEQETQYF. J is TRBJ2-5 and V is TRBV4-1, with D perhaps assigned TRBD1 or TRBD2 (5 bases each). This CDR3 comprises 17 residues. The V and J ends lost 0 bases and 2 bases respectively, with 16 bases between them. Germline V gene sequence: CDR1 MGHRA, CDR2 YSYEKL.

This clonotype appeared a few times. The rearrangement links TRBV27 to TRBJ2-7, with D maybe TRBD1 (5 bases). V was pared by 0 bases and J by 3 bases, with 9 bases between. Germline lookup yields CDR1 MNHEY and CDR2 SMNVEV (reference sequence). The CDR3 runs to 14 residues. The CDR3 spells CASSLSQGLYEQYF. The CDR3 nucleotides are TGTGCCAGCAGTTTATCGCAGGGTCTCTACGAGCAGTACTTC.

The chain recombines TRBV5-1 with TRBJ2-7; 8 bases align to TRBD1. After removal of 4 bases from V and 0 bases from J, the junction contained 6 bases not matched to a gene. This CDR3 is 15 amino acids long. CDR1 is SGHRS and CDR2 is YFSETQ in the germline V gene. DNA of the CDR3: TGCGCCAGCAGCCTACGACAGGGGACCTCCTACGAGCAGTACTTC. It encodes CASSLRQGTSYEQYF.

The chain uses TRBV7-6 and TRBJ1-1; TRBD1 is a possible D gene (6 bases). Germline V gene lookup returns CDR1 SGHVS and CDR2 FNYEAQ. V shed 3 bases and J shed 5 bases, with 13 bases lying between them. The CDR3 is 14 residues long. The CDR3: CASSFDTGSTEAFF. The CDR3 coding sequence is TGTGCCAGCAGCTTCGACACAGGGTCGACTGAAGCTTTCTTT. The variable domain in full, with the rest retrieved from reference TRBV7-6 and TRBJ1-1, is GAGVSQSPRYKVTKRGQDVALRCDPISGHVSLYWYRQALGQGPEFLTYFNYEAQQDKSGLPNDRFSAERPEGSISTLTIQRTEQRDSAMYRCASSFDTGSTEAFFGQGTRLTVV.

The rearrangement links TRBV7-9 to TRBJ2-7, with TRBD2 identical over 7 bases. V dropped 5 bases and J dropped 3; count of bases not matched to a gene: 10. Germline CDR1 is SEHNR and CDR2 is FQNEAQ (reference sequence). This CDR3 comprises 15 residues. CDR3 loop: CASSPGLDSSYEQYF. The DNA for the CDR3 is TGTGCCAGCAGCCCCGGACTAGATTCCAGCTACGAGCAGTACTTC.

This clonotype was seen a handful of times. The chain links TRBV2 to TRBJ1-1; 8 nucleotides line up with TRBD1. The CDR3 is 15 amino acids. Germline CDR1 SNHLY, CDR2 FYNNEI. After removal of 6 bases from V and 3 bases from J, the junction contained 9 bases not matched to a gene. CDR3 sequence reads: CASREQGELDTEAFF. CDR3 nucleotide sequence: TGTGCCAGCAGGGAACAGGGGGAATTGGACACTGAAGCTTTCTTT.

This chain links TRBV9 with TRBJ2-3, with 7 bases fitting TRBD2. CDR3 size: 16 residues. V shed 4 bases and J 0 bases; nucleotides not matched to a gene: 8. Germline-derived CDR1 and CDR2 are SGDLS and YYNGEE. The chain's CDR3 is CASSPGTSASTDTQYF. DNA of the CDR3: TGTGCCAGCAGCCCTGGCACTAGCGCTAGCACAGATACGCAGTATTTT.

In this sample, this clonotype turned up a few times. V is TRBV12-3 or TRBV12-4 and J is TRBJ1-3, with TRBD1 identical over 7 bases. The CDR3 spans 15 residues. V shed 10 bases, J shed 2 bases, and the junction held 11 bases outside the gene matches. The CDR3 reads CAINPTGRPGNTIYF. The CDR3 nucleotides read TGTGCCATCAATCCGACAGGGAGGCCTGGAAACACCATATATTTT.

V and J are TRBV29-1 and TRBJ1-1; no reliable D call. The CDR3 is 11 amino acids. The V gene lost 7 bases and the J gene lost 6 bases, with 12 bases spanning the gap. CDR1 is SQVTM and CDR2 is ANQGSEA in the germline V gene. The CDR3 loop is CSDGRTSEAFF. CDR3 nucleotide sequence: TGCAGCGACGGCAGGACCTCTGAAGCTTTCTTT.

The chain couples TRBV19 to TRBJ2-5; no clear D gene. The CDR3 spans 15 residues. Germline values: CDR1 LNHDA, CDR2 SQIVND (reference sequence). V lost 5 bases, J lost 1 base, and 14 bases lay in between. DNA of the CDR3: TGTGCCAGTAGTGTTTTAGTCCAGAGCCAAGAGACCCAGTACTTC. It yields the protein CASSVLVQSQETQYF.

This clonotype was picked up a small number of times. The CDR3 reads CATSRNGRGGDTDTQYF. In DNA, the CDR3 is TGTGCCACCAGCAGGAACGGTAGGGGGGGGGACACAGATACGCAGTATTTT. This sequence joins TRBV15 and TRBJ2-3; the D gene is possibly TRBD2 (7 bases). Trimming pared 3 bases from V and 2 bases from J, leaving 18 bases between. The germline V gene encodes CDR1 LNHNV and CDR2 YYDKDF (reference sequence). There are 17 residues in the CDR3.

CDR3: CATSDLTGISSNYGYTF. DNA of the CDR3: TGTGCCACCAGTGATTTGACAGGAATATCCTCTAACTATGGCTACACCTTC. The chain links TRBV24-1 to TRBJ1-2; a weak D match, TRBD1 (5 bases). The V end lost 0 bases, the J end lost 0 bases, and 13 bases lay between the germline ends. CDR1 is KGHDR and CDR2 is SFDVKD in the germline V gene. This CDR3 comprises 17 residues.

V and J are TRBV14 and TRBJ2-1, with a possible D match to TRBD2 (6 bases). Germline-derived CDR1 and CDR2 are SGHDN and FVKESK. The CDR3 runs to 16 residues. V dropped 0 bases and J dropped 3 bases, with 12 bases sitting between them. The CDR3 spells CASSQDVADNYNEQFF. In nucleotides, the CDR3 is TGTGCCAGCAGCCAAGATGTAGCGGACAACTACAATGAGCAGTTCTTC.

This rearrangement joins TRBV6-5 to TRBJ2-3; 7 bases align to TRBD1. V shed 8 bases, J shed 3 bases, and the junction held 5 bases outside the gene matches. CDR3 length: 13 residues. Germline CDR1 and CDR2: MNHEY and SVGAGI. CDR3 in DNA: TGTGCCAGCTCCGACAGGGAGACAGATACGCAGTATTTT. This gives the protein CASSDRETDTQYF.

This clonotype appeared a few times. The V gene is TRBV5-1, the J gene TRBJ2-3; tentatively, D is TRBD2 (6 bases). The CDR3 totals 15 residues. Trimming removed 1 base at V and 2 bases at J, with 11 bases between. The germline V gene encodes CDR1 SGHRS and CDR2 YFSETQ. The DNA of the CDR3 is TGCGCCAGCAGCTTGTCTACGGGGGTCACAGATACGCAGTATTTT. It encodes CASSLSTGVTDTQYF.

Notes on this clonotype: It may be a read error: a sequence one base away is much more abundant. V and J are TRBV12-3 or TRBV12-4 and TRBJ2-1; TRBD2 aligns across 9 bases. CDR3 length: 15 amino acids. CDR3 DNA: TGTGCCAGAAGTTTGGCGGGAGGGCCCGCTTATGAGCAGTTCTTC. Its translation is CARSLAGGPAYEQFF.

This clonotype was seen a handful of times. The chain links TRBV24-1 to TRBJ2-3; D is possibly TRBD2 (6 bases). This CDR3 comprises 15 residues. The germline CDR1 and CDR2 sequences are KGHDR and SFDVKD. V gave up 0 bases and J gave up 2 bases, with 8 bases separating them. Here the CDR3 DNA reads TGTGCCACCAGTGATTTGGGCGGGGACACAGATACGCAGTATTTT. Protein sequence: CATSDLGGDTDTQYF.

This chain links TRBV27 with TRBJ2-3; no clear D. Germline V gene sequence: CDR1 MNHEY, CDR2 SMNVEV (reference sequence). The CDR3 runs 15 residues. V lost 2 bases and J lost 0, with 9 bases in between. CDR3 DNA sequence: TGTGCCAGCAGTTTAAGGCGATCTAGCACAGATACGCAGTATTTT. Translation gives CASSLRRSSTDTQYF.

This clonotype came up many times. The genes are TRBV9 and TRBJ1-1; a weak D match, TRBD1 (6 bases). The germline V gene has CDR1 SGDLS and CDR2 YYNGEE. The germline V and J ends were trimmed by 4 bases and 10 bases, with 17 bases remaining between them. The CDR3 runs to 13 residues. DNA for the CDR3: TGTGCCAGCAGCCCCGGGGCAGGGGTTGGAGCTTTCTTT. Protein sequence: CASSPGAGVGAFF.

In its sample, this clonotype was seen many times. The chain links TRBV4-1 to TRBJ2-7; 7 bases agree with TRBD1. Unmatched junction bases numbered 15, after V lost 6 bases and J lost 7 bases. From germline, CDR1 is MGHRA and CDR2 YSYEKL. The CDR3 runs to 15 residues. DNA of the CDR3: TGCGCCAGCAGTCCAGACAGGGTCCCTTTCGGAGAGCAGTACTTC. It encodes CASSPDRVPFGEQYF.

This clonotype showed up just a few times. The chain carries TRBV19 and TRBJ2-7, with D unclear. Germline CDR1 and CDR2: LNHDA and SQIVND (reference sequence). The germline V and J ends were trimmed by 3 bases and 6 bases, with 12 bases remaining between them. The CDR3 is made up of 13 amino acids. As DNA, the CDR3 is TGTGCCAGTAGTATTAGTTCGGGCGGCGAGCAGTACTTC. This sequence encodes CASSISSGGEQYF.

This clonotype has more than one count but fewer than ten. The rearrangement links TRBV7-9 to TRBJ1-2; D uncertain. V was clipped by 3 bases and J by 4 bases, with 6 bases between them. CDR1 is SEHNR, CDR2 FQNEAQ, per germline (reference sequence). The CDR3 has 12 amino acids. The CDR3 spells CASSLGAYGYTF. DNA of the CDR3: TGTGCCAGCAGCTTGGGAGCCTATGGCTACACCTTC.

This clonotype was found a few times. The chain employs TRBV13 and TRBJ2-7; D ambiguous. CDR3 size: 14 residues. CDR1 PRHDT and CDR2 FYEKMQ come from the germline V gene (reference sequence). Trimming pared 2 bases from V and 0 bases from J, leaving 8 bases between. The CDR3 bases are TGTGCCAGCAGCTTACGGAGCTACTCCTACGAGCAGTACTTC. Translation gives CASSLRSYSYEQYF.

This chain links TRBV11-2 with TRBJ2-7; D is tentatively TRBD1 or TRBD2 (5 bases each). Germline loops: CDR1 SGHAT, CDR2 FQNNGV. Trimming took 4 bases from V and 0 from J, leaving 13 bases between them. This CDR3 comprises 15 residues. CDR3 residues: CASSSPRDGSYEQYF. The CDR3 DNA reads TGTGCCAGCAGCTCCCCCCGGGACGGCTCCTACGAGCAGTACTTC.

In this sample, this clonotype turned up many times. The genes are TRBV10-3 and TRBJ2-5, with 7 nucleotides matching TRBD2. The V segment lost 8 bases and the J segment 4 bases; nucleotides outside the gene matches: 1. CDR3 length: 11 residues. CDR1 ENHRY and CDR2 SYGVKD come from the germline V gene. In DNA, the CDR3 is TGTGCCATCGGCGGGGGAGAGACCCAGTACTTC. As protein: CAIGGGETQYF.

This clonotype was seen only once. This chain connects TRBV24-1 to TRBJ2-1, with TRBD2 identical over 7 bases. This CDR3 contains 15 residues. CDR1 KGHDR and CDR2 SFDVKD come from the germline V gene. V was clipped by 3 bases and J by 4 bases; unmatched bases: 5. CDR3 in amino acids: CATSDPGRGYNEQFF. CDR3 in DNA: TGTGCCACCAGTGATCCGGGGCGGGGGTACAATGAGCAGTTCTTC.

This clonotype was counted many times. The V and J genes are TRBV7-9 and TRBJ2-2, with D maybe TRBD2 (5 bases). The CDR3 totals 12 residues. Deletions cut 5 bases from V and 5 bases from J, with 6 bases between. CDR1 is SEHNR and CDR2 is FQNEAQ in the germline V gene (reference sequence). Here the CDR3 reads CASSPGTGELFF. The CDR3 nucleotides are TGTGCCAGCAGCCCGGGGACCGGGGAGCTGTTTTTT.